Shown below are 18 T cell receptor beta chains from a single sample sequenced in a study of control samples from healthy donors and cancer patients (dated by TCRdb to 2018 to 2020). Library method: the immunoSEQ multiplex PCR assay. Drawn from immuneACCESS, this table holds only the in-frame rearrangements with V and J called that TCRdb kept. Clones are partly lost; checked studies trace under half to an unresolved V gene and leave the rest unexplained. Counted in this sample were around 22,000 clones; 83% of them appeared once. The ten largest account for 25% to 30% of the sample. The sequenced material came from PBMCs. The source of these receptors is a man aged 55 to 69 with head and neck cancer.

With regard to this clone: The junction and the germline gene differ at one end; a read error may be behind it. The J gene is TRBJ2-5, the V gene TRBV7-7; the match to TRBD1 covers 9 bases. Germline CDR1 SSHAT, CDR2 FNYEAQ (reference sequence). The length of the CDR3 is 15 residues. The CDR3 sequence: CASSLGQGAQETQYF. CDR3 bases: TGTGCTAGCAGCCTGGGACAGGGTGCCCAAGAGACCCAGTACTTC.

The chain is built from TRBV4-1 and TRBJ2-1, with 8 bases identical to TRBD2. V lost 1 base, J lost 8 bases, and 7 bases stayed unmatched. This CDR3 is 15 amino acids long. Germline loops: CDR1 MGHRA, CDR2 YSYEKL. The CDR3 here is CASSQGELADYEQFF. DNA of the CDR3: TGCGCCAGCAGCCAAGGCGAACTAGCGGACTATGAGCAGTTCTTC.

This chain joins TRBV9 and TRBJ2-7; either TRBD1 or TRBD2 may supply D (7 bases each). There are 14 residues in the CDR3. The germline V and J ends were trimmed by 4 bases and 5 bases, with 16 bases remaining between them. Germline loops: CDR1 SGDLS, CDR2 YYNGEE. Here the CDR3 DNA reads TGTGCCAGCAGCCCCCAGGGGGAGGGCCACGAGCAGTACTTC. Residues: CASSPQGEGHEQYF.

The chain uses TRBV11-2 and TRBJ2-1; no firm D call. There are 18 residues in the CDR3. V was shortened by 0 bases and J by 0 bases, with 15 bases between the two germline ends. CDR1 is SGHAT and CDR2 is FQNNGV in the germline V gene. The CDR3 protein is CASSLDQQFFSSYNEQFF. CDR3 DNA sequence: TGTGCCAGCAGCTTAGATCAACAGTTCTTTAGCTCCTACAATGAGCAGTTCTTC.

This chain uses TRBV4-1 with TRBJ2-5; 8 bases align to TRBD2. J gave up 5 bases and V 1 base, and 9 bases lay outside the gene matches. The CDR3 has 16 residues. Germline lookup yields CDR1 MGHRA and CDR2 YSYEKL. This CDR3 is CASSQGYGASGETQYF. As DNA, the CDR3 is TGCGCCAGCAGCCAAGGATACGGGGCTAGCGGGGAGACCCAGTACTTC.

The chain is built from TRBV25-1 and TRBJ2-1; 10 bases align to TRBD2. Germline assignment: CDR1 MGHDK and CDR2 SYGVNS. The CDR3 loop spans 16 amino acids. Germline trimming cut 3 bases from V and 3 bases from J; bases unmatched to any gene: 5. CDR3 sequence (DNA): TGTGCCAGCAGTGAGACACTAGCGGGACGCTACAATGAGCAGTTCTTC. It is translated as CASSETLAGRYNEQFF.

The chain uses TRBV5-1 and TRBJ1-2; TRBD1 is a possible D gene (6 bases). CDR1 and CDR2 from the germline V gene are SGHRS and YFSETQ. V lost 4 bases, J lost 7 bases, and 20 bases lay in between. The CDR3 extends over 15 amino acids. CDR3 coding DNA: TGCGCCAGCAGCCTGACAGGCATCTCAGGCACTGGCTACACCTTC. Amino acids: CASSLTGISGTGYTF.

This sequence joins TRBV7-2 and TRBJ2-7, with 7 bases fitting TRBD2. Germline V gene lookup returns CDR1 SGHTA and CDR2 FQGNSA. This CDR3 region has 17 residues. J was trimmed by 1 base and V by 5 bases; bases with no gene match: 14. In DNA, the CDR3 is TGTGCCAGCAGCCCCCCGGGGGGTAGCGGAGGATCCTACGAGCAGTACTTC. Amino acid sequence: CASSPPGGSGGSYEQYF.

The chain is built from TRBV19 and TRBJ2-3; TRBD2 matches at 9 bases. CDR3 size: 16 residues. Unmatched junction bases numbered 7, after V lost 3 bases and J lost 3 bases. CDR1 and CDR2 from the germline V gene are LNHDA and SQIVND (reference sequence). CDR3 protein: CASSMRRLAVTDTQYF. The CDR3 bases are TGTGCCAGTAGTATGAGAAGACTAGCGGTAACAGATACGCAGTATTTT.

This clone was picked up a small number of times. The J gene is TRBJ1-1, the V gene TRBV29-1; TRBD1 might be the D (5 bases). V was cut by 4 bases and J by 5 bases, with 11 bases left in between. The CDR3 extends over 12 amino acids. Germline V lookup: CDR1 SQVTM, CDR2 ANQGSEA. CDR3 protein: CSVGGIDTEAFF. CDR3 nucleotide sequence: TGCAGCGTTGGGGGGATAGATACTGAAGCTTTCTTT.

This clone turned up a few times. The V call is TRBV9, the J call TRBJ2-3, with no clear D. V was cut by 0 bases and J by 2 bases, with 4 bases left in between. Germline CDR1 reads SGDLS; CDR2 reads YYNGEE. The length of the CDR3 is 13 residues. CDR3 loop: CASSVVDTDTQYF. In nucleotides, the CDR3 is TGTGCCAGCAGCGTAGTAGACACAGATACGCAGTATTTT. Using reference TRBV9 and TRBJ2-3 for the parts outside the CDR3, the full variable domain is DSGVTQTPKHLITATGQRVTLRCSPRSGDLSVYWYQQSLDQGLQFLIQYYNGEERAKGNILERFSAQQFPDLHSELNLSSLELGDSALYFCASSVVDTDTQYFGPGTRLTVL.

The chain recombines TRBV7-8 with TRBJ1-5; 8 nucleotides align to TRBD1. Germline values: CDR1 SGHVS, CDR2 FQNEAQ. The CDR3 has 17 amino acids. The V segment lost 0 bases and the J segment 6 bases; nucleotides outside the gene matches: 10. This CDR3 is CASSLARKTGVAQPQHF. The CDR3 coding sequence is TGTGCCAGCAGCTTAGCGCGTAAGACAGGGGTGGCTCAGCCCCAGCATTTT.

CDR3 residues: CAWRQGDRDGYTF. As DNA, the CDR3 is TGTGCCTGGAGACAGGGAGATAGGGATGGCTACACCTTC. The rearrangement uses TRBV30 and TRBJ1-2; weak D call: TRBD1 (6 bases). V lost 3 bases to trimming and J lost 6 bases, with 14 bases between them. Germline V gene data show CDR1 as GTSNPN and CDR2 as SVGIG (reference sequence). This CDR3 contains 13 residues.

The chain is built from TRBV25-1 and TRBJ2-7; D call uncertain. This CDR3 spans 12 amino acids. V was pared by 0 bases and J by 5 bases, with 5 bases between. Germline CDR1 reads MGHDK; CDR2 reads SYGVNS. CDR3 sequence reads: CASSEYTDEQYF. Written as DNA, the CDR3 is TGTGCCAGCAGTGAATATACGGACGAGCAGTACTTC.

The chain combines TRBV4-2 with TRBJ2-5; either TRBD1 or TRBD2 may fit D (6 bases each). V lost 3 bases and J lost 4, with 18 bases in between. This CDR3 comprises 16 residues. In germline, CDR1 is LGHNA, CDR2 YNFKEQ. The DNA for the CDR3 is TGTGCCAGCAGCCAGGGGGCCGGATTGGGGGGAGAGACCCAGTACTTC. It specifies CASSQGAGLGGETQYF.

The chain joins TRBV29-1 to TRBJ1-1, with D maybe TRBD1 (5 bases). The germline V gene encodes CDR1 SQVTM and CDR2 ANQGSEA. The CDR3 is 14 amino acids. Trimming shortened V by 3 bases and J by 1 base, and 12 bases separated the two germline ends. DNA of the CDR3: TGCAGCGTTGATAAGGGCCAGGGGAACACTGAAGCTTTCTTT. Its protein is CSVDKGQGNTEAFF.

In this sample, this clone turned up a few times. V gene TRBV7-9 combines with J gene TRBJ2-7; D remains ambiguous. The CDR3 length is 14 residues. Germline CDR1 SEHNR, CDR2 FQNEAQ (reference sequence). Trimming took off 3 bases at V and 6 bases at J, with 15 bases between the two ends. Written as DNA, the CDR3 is TGTGCCAGCAGCTTCGAAGGGATTGGCGGCGAGCAGTACTTC. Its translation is CASSFEGIGGEQYF.

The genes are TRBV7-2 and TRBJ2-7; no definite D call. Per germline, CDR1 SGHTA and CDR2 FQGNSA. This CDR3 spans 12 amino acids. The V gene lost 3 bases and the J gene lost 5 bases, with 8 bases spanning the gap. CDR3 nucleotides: TGTGCCAGCAGCTTTGTTCAGAACGAGCAGTACTTC. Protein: CASSFVQNEQYF. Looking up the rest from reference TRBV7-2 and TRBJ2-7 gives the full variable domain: GAGVSQSPSNKVTEKGKDVELRCDPISGHTALYWYRQSLGQGLEFLIYFQGNSAPDKSGLPSDRFSAERTGGSVSTLTIQRTQQEDSAVYLCASSFVQNEQYFGPGTRLTVT.